The rows below give T cell receptor beta chains drawn from one sample of a study of blood T cell repertoires in COVID-19. Measured with immunoSEQ multiplex PCR; TCRdb has only the in-frame clones, and not every one. Among under 400,000 clones listed, roughly 86% were seen once. The specimen sequenced was PBMCs or T cells enriched from blood (not recorded which). The origin of the receptors is a man aged 40-50 years in a cohort exposed to, infected with or recovered from COVID-19 (not recorded which). Each CDR3 is given with its conserved first and last residue. The order of the fields is V gene, D gene, J gene, clone size, CDR3 DNA, CDR3 protein. D genes are given only for firm matches. Only part of the rows carry a size: once, few, many, or a class if the clone is expanded.

>TRBV5-1|NA|TRBJ1-2|NA
TGCGCCAGCAGCTTGGGGACAGAGTATGGCTACACCTTC
CASSLGTEYGYTF
>TRBV13|TRBD1|TRBJ2-1|NA
TGTGCCAGCAGCCTGGACAGGGGATCTTACAATGAGCAGTTCTTC
CASSLDRGSYNEQFF
>TRBV30|NA|TRBJ2-2|once
TGTGCCTACCGTGGTCAGGGTTACACCGGGGAGCTGTTTTTT
CAYRGQGYTGELFF
>TRBV27|TRBD1|TRBJ1-1|NA
TGTGCCAGCAGCCCGGTCCGGGACAGGGGGCCTGAAGCTTTCTTT
CASSPVRDRGPEAFF
>TRBV5-1|TRBD1|TRBJ1-3|NA
TGCGCCAGCAGCTTGAGGACAGGGATAGGTGGAAACACCATATATTTT
CASSLRTGIGGNTIYF
>TRBV27|NA|TRBJ2-7|NA
TGTGCCAGCAGTCACCCCGGCTCCTACGAGCAGTACTTC
CASSHPGSYEQYF
>TRBV3-1/TRBV3-2|TRBD2|TRBJ2-5|NA
TGTGCCAGCAGCCAAAAATTAGCGGGATGGGAGCAAGAGACCCAGTACTTC
CASSQKLAGWEQETQYF
>TRBV28|NA|TRBJ2-7|NA
TGTGCCAGCAGTTTATACGGAGTCTCCTACGAGCAGTACTTC
CASSLYGVSYEQYF
>TRBV15|NA|TRBJ1-6|NA
TGTGCCACCAGCAGAGAGGGCAGCGGGAATTCACCCCTCCACTTT
CATSREGSGNSPLHF
>TRBV19|TRBD1|TRBJ1-2|NA
TGTGCCAGTAGCCTGACAGGGATCTATGGCTACACCTTC
CASSLTGIYGYTF
>TRBV3-1/TRBV3-2|TRBD1|TRBJ1-4|once
TGTGCCAGCAGTTTCGAGACAGGGACTAATGAAAAACTGTTTTTT
CASSFETGTNEKLFF
>TRBV30|TRBD2|TRBJ2-2|once
TGTGCCTGGAGTGTACGAGGGCTAGCGGACACCGGGGAGCTGTTTTTT
CAWSVRGLADTGELFF
>TRBV7-9|NA|TRBJ1-5|NA
TGTGCCAGCAGCTTAGGTCAGGGGAATCAGCCCCAGCATTTT
CASSLGQGNQPQHF
>TRBV3-1/TRBV3-2|NA|TRBJ1-2|NA
TGTGCCAGCAGCCTCGAGCGGAGTGGCTACACCTTC
CASSLERSGYTF
>TRBV5-8|NA|TRBJ1-1|NA
TGTGCCAGCAACAAATATAGCGGGAGTGAAGCTTTCTTT
CASNKYSGSEAFF
>TRBV27|TRBD1|TRBJ2-2|once
TGTGCCAGCAGATATACAGGGGGCTACACCGGGGAGCTGTTTTTT
CASRYTGGYTGELFF
>TRBV7-9|NA|TRBJ2-7|NA
TGTGCCAGCAGCTTAGATGGTGGCACCGCATCGGGGCAGTACTTC
CASSLDGGTASGQYF
>TRBV7-2|NA|TRBJ2-7|once
TGTGCCAGCAGCTTCTCCGGGAGCTACGAGCAGTACTTC
CASSFSGSYEQYF
>TRBV19|TRBD1|TRBJ1-5|once
TGTGCCAGTAGTATTCTACAGGGGGCGCGTGGTCAGCCCCAGCATTTT
CASSILQGARGQPQHF
>TRBV6-2/TRBV6-3|TRBD1|TRBJ1-6|NA
TGTGCCAGCAGTCCGGGACAGAGGCTGAGTTCACCCCTCCACTTT
CASSPGQRLSSPLHF
>TRBV4-2|TRBD2|TRBJ2-5|NA
TGTGCCAGCAGCCATGGGGGGGGTGGGGAGACCCAGTACTTC
CASSHGGGGETQYF
>TRBV7-9|NA|TRBJ1-1|NA
TGTGCCAGCAGCTTACGGGGGTTGGTAGGGAACACTGAAGCTTTCTTT
CASSLRGLVGNTEAFF
>TRBV19|NA|TRBJ1-2|NA
TGTGCCAGTAGTCTCACGAGCTCGCCGTATGGCTACACCTTC
CASSLTSSPYGYTF
>TRBV7-8|TRBD2|TRBJ2-7|NA
TGTGCCAGCAGCGGGGGCGAAGCGGGAGTCGAGCAGTACTTC
CASSGGEAGVEQYF
>TRBV28|NA|TRBJ1-5|NA
TGTGCCAGCAGTACACTGACCGGGATTCTTAATCAGCCCCAGCATTTT
CASSTLTGILNQPQHF
>TRBV15|NA|TRBJ1-2|NA
TGTGCCACCAGCAGAGCAAGGTCCCGGGACAAAAACCTCTATGGCTACACCTTC
CATSRARSRDKNLYGYTF
>TRBV5-4|NA|TRBJ1-2|NA
TGTGCCAGCAGCCCGGAGGGGGGGCGCGGCTATGGCTACACCTTC
CASSPEGGRGYGYTF
>TRBV29-1|TRBD1|TRBJ2-2|few
TGCAGCGTGGAGACAGGGGGCGACACCGGGGAGCTGTTTTTT
CSVETGGDTGELFF
>TRBV9|TRBD2|TRBJ2-2|NA
TGTGCCAGCAGCGTAGTAGCGGGAGGGGTCGGGGAGCTGTTTTTT
CASSVVAGGVGELFF
>TRBV28|NA|TRBJ2-7|NA
TGTGCCAGCACCACACTAGCTCTTCACGAGCAGTACTTC
CASTTLALHEQYF
>TRBV27|TRBD2|TRBJ2-7|NA
TGTGCCAGCAGTTTGACACTTGGGACTAGCGCCTCCCAAGAGCAGTACTTC
CASSLTLGTSASQEQYF
>TRBV19|NA|TRBJ2-5|NA
TGTGCCAGTAGTCGACTCCCCCAAGAGACCCAGTACTTC
CASSRLPQETQYF
>TRBV6-5|TRBD2|TRBJ2-1|once
TGTGCCAGCAGCCCGGGACTAGTCTACAATGAGCAGTTCTTC
CASSPGLVYNEQFF
>TRBV4-1|NA|TRBJ2-2|NA
TGCGCCAGCAGCCAAGATGCAGGCGGGCGACTCGGGGAGCTGTTTTTT
CASSQDAGGRLGELFF
>TRBV29-1|NA|TRBJ2-7|NA
TGCAGCGTCCAGCCTGGCGGCTCCTACGAGCAGTACTTC
CSVQPGGSYEQYF
>TRBV9|TRBD2|TRBJ2-7|NA
TGTGCCAGCAGCGTGTATGCTAGCGGGGCGGGGGAGCAGTACTTC
CASSVYASGAGEQYF
>TRBV29-1|TRBD1|TRBJ2-7|NA
TGCAGCGTTGAAGAGGGGACAGGGGGCGAGCAGTACTTC
CSVEEGTGGEQYF
>TRBV19|TRBD1|TRBJ2-1|once
TGTGCCAGTAGTTCCGGGACAGTATACAATGAGCAGTTCTTC
CASSSGTVYNEQFF
>TRBV10-1|TRBD1|TRBJ2-5|NA
TGCGCCAGCAGCCGGGACAGGGTCCAAGAGACCCAGTACTTC
CASSRDRVQETQYF
>TRBV9|NA|TRBJ2-7|NA
TGTGCCAGCAGCGTCTCAGGTACCTCTGGCGAGCAGTACTTC
CASSVSGTSGEQYF
>TRBV11-2|TRBD2|TRBJ2-5|NA
TGTGCCAGCAGCCTGACTAGCGGAGGGGAGACCCAGTACTTC
CASSLTSGGETQYF
>TRBV10-3|NA|TRBJ1-6|NA
TGTGCCATCAGTGAGGATGCGGGAGTCATTTCACCCCTCCACTTT
CAISEDAGVISPLHF
>TRBV19|NA|TRBJ1-5|NA
TGTGCCAGTAGCCGGGGGGAGAGGGAGCATCAGCCCCAGCATTTT
CASSRGEREHQPQHF
>TRBV11-2|NA|TRBJ1-6|NA
TGTGCCAGCAGCCCTCAGCCAGGACAGAACGCTTCACCCCTCCACTTT
CASSPQPGQNASPLHF
>TRBV5-6|NA|TRBJ1-3|few
TGTGCCAGCAGCCTAGGACACCCTGGAAACACCATATATTTT
CASSLGHPGNTIYF
>TRBV30|NA|TRBJ2-7|NA
TGTGCCGGGGCGAAAAGCCGGACAGCCTACGAGCAGTACTTC
CAGAKSRTAYEQYF
>TRBV11-2|NA|TRBJ2-2|NA
TGTGCCAGCAGCCAGGCCGGGGAGCTGTTTTTT
CASSQAGELFF
>TRBV21-1|NA|TRBJ2-6|NA
TGTGCCAGCAGCATTCGGACTAGCGGGAGAATAGGTTCTGGGGCCAACGTCCTGACTTTC
CASSIRTSGRIGSGANVLTF
>TRBV27|NA|TRBJ2-1|NA
TGTGCCAGCGGAGACAGGTACAATGAGCAGTTCTTC
CASGDRYNEQFF
>TRBV28|TRBD1|TRBJ1-3|NA
TGTGCCAGCGGCAGACAGGGGGCTGGAAACACCATATATTTT
CASGRQGAGNTIYF
>TRBV4-1|TRBD1|TRBJ2-7|few
TGCGCCAGCAGCCCCGGGACAGCCGGTCGATACGAGCAGTACTTC
CASSPGTAGRYEQYF
>TRBV28|TRBD1|TRBJ1-5|NA
TGTGCCAGCAGTTCCGGGACAGGGGGCTTTGATCAGCCCCAGCATTTT
CASSSGTGGFDQPQHF
>TRBV14|NA|TRBJ2-1|NA
TGTGCCAGCAGCCAAGGACTGAAGTACAATGAGCAGTTCTTC
CASSQGLKYNEQFF
>TRBV3-1/TRBV3-2|TRBD2|TRBJ2-5|NA
TGTGCCAGCAGCCTAGGACTAGCGAGAGCCCAAGAGACCCAGTACTTC
CASSLGLARAQETQYF